This T cell receptor (beta chain) was sequenced during a study of spatial heterogeneity in lung cancer. Overall study results and limits: How many expanded intratumoral alpha and beta TCRs were present tracked the tumor mutation count, which was a count of nonsynonymous mutations.

This clonotype has at least ten counts. Antigen: not known. Time point noted: sample taken at primary tumor resection. One entry per CDR3 protein results from TCRdb running MiXCR on the 5' RACE reads. The sample lists 3,000 to 4,500 distinct CDR3 sequences; less than 5.5% were seen once. The clonotype originates from a female donor with early-stage non-small cell lung cancer. The specimen was lung tumor tissue, collected at surgery.

CDR3 sequence reads: CASSQEGFGNTIYF. In DNA, the CDR3 is TGTGCCAGCAGCCAAGAAGGATTTGGAAACACCATATATTTT. This chain uses TRBV3-1 with TRBJ1-3, with D unclear. V was trimmed by 0 bases and J by 3 bases, leaving 6 bases between them. The germline CDR1 and CDR2 sequences are LGHDT and YNNKEL (reference sequence). CDR3 length: 14 amino acids.